This passage covers 21 T cell receptor beta chains from one sample sequenced in a study of Graves' ophthalmopathy and Graves' hyperthyroidism. The authors amplified TCR beta CDR3 regions, and they did so from RNA transcripts for repertoire sequencing. HTBI primers were used in a first-round RT-PCR, which preceded a second-round multiplex PCR. TCRdb processed the multiplex PCR reads anew with MiXCR; each CDR3 protein has one entry. The table shows about 620,000 distinct CDR3 sequences, with about 24% occurring only once. Sequenced input: peripheral blood. These receptors were obtained from a woman aged 18-29 years with stable Graves' hyperthyroidism. Some clones in this sample may be carry-over from other donors' samples.

This clonotype was found many times. The chain uses TRBV29-1 and TRBJ2-7, with 10 bases identical to TRBD1. The ends lost 3 bases at V and 2 bases at J; junction bases unmatched: 1. From germline, CDR1 is SQVTM and CDR2 ANQGSEA. The CDR3 consists of 13 residues. CDR3 bases: TGCAGCGTTGACGGACAGGGGGCCTACGAGCAGTACTTC. This sequence encodes CSVDGQGAYEQYF.

This clonotype was seen at least ten times. The CDR3 nucleotides are TGTGCCAGCAGTTTGGCAGCCTCCAGCTCCTACGAGCAGTACTTC. Its translation is CASSLAASSSYEQYF. J is TRBJ2-7 and V is TRBV27, with D unresolved. V was trimmed by 3 bases and J by 0 bases, leaving 12 bases between them. Germline V CDR1 and CDR2: MNHEY, SMNVEV (reference sequence). The CDR3 loop spans 15 amino acids.

This clonotype came up a few times. The chain combines TRBV27 with TRBJ2-7; 8 positions agree with TRBD1. Germline CDR1 and CDR2: MNHEY and SMNVEV (reference sequence). With 8 bases clipped from V and 1 base from J, the junction kept 7 bases outside the gene matches. The CDR3 spans 14 residues. CDR3 bases: TGTGCCAGCGGAATCCAGGGGGCTTCCTACGAGCAGTACTTC. The encoded protein is CASGIQGASYEQYF.

This clonotype was observed many times. This chain links TRBV29-1 with TRBJ1-1; possible D gene TRBD1, 5 bases. Trimming pared 8 bases from V and 1 base from J, leaving 14 bases between. Germline assignment: CDR1 SQVTM and CDR2 ANQGSEA. The CDR3 spans 13 residues. The CDR3 region has the DNA TGCAGCTCTAAGAGGGGATGGAACACTGAAGCTTTCTTT. Translated: CSSKRGWNTEAFF.

The CDR3 coding sequence is TGCGCCAGCAGCTTGGGGGGAAGAGAGGTCGAGCAGTACTTC. Amino acid sequence: CASSLGGREVEQYF. The gene calls are TRBV5-1 and TRBJ2-7; D gene unclear. The germline V gene encodes CDR1 SGHRS and CDR2 YFSETQ. The CDR3 spans 14 residues. The germline V and J ends were trimmed by 0 bases and 6 bases, with 13 bases remaining between them.

The V call is TRBV12-3 or TRBV12-4, the J call TRBJ1-1; D is possibly TRBD1 (5 bases). This CDR3 region has 16 residues. The germline V and J ends were trimmed by 2 bases and 0 bases, with 13 bases remaining between them. CDR3 nucleotide sequence: TGTGCCAGCAGTTTACACAGGCCCCTCATGAACACTGAAGCTTTCTTT. Translation gives CASSLHRPLMNTEAFF.

This clonotype was counted at least ten times. The chain uses TRBV29-1 and TRBJ1-1; D gene ambiguous. In germline, CDR1 is SQVTM, CDR2 ANQGSEA. The CDR3 is 13 residues long. Deletions cut 8 bases from V and 3 bases from J, with 16 bases between. The CDR3 DNA reads as TGCAGCATCGGAAGTACTCGGTACACTGAAGCTTTCTTT. This sequence encodes CSIGSTRYTEAFF.

This clonotype was found a few times. The chain couples TRBV28 to TRBJ2-5, with 7 bases that match TRBD1. The length of the CDR3 is 14 residues. Germline CDR1 is MDHEN and CDR2 is SYDVKM. With 3 bases clipped from V and 5 bases from J, the junction kept 6 bases outside the gene matches. CDR3 in DNA: TGTGCCAGCAGTTTGCCGACAGGGTATGAGACCCAGTACTTC. This translates into CASSLPTGYETQYF.

The genes are TRBV6-1 and TRBJ2-2, with D possibly matching TRBD2 (6 bases). Germline V gene data show CDR1 as MNHNS and CDR2 as SASEGT. Trimming left V 6 bases short and J 0 bases short, with 8 bases between. There are 14 residues in the CDR3. CDR3 in amino acids: CASRRDPNTGELFF. The DNA for the CDR3 is TGTGCCAGCAGGCGGGACCCGAACACCGGGGAGCTGTTTTTT.

This clonotype was observed at least ten times. The CDR3 region is CSARGHWTGGHPTEAFF. The DNA for the CDR3 is TGCAGTGCTAGAGGACACTGGACAGGGGGTCATCCGACTGAAGCTTTCTTT. J is TRBJ1-1 and V is TRBV20-1, with 10 bases lining up with TRBD1. The CDR3 totals 17 residues. From germline, CDR1 is DFQATT and CDR2 SNEGSKA (reference sequence). V shed 1 base and J 5 bases; nucleotides not matched to a gene: 13.

This clonotype appeared many times. The chain couples TRBV28 to TRBJ1-5; D unresolved. This CDR3 spans 15 amino acids. The germline V gene encodes CDR1 MDHEN and CDR2 SYDVKM. V was shortened by 6 bases and J by 6 bases, with 18 bases between the two germline ends. The CDR3 spells CASRPDKGASQPQHF. The CDR3 coding sequence is TGTGCCAGCAGACCCGACAAAGGTGCTTCTCAGCCCCAGCATTTT.

Ten or more counts support this clonotype. J is TRBJ2-7 and V is TRBV29-1; 7 nucleotides line up with TRBD1. The CDR3 is 12 amino acids. Germline values: CDR1 SQVTM, CDR2 ANQGSEA. V trimming: 1 base; J trimming: 7 bases; junction bases outside the gene matches: 4. The CDR3 is CSVEGSGGEQYF. The CDR3 DNA reads as TGCAGCGTTGAAGGGTCAGGGGGAGAGCAGTACTTC.

This clonotype was counted at least ten times. The rearrangement uses TRBV7-8 and TRBJ2-5; D is uncertain. Trimming left V 7 bases short and J 1 base short, with 13 bases between. Germline assignment: CDR1 SGHVS and CDR2 FQNEAQ. CDR3 length: 14 residues. The chain's CDR3 is CASTKWGSQETQYF. The DNA for the CDR3 is TGTGCCAGCACCAAATGGGGTAGCCAAGAGACCCAGTACTTC.

This clonotype was seen a few times. The V and J genes are TRBV5-6 and TRBJ1-5, with D tentatively TRBD1 (5 bases). The CDR3 is 14 amino acids. From germline, CDR1 is SGHDT and CDR2 YYEEEE. V was pared by 4 bases and J by 6 bases, with 14 bases between. CDR3 nucleotides: TGTGCCAGCAGCCCGAGGACAATTAGTCAGCCCCAGCATTTT. Translating it yields CASSPRTISQPQHF. Together with reference TRBV5-6 and TRBJ1-5, the CDR3 gives the full variable domain: DAGVTQSPTHLIKTRGQQVTLRCSPKSGHDTVSWYQQALGQGPQFIFQYYEEEERQRGNFPDRFSGHQFPNYSSELNVNALLLGDSALYLCASSPRTISQPQHFGDGTRLSIL.

This clonotype came up many times. The chain employs TRBV6-5 and TRBJ1-1; TRBD1 aligns across 7 bases. The CDR3 is made up of 14 amino acids. CDR1 is MNHEY and CDR2 is SVGAGI in the germline V gene. Germline trimming cut 6 bases from V and 1 base from J; bases unmatched to any gene: 5. The CDR3: CASSQRTGNTEAFF. The CDR3 nucleotides read TGTGCCAGCAGCCAAAGGACAGGGAACACTGAAGCTTTCTTT.

This clonotype was counted ten times or more. The chain employs TRBV7-9 and TRBJ1-5; D is undetermined. V was cut by 5 bases and J by 3 bases, with 20 bases left in between. CDR3 length: 17 amino acids. Germline CDR1 SEHNR, CDR2 FQNEAQ (reference sequence). This CDR3 reads CASSGSTKGRHNQPQHF. The DNA for the CDR3 is TGTGCCAGCAGCGGTTCGACCAAAGGACGGCACAATCAGCCCCAGCATTTT.

This clonotype has at least ten counts. The chain combines TRBV12-3 or TRBV12-4 with TRBJ1-1; no reliable D call. Trimming removed 2 bases at V and 8 bases at J, with 6 bases between. The CDR3 contains 11 residues. CDR3 bases: TGTGCCAGCAGTTTATGGCGGGAAGCTTTCTTT. Amino acid sequence: CASSLWREAFF.

The chain carries TRBV20-1 and TRBJ1-1; D is unresolved. The CDR3 contains 15 residues. V was shortened by 0 bases and J by 0 bases, with 11 bases between the two germline ends. Germline V lookup: CDR1 DFQATT, CDR2 SNEGSKA (reference sequence). The CDR3 region has the DNA TGCAGTGCTAGAGATTTCGGGCGGCTGAACACTGAAGCTTTCTTT. This encodes CSARDFGRLNTEAFF.

In this sample, this clonotype turned up many times. This chain links TRBV6-1 with TRBJ2-5; no reliable D call. Per the germline V gene, CDR1 is MNHNS and CDR2 is SASEGT. The CDR3 runs 16 residues. V lost 1 base and J lost 2, with 14 bases in between. The CDR3 DNA reads TGTGCCAGCAGTGAAGTATGGGCGCCTCCGCAAGAGACCCAGTACTTC. Its translation is CASSEVWAPPQETQYF.

This clonotype was counted ten times or more. This chain uses TRBV15 with TRBJ2-7; 7 bases align to TRBD2. CDR3 length: 13 residues. From germline, CDR1 is LNHNV and CDR2 YYDKDF (reference sequence). V was clipped by 5 bases and J by 0 bases; unmatched bases: 1. The CDR3 sequence: CATSGRGSYEQYF. The CDR3 bases are TGTGCCACCAGCGGGAGGGGCTCCTACGAGCAGTACTTC. Based on the CDR3 plus reference TRBV15 and TRBJ2-7, the full variable domain is DAMVIQNPRYQVTQFGKPVTLSCSQTLNHNVMYWYQQKSSQAPKLLFHYYDKDFNNEADTPDNFQSRRPNTSFCFLDIRSPGLGDTAMYLCATSGRGSYEQYFGPGTRLTVT.

In its sample, this clonotype was seen a few times. The rearrangement uses TRBV19 and TRBJ2-6, with unresolved D. Germline CDR1 LNHDA, CDR2 SQIVND (reference sequence). The CDR3 has 14 residues. V lost 6 bases, J lost 1 base, and 7 bases lay in between. The CDR3 bases are TGTGCCAGTAGACAAGCGTCTGGGGCCAACGTCCTGACTTTC. This encodes CASRQASGANVLTF.